This T cell receptor beta chain is drawn from a study of CD8 T cells in Susac syndrome. Sequencing targeted TCR beta in T cells from blood (CD8+ and CD4+). Germline assignment: CDR1 SQVTM and CDR2 ANQGSEA. J was trimmed by 0 bases and V by 4 bases; bases with no gene match: 12. The CDR3 extends over 17 amino acids. An amount of RNA that ranged from roughly 0.45 to 1 ug was reverse transcribed with random hexamers. With immunoSEQ multiplex PCR, TCR beta CDR3 was amplified across 54 Vbeta and 13 Jbeta. MiXCR was run by TCRdb on the immunoSEQ multiplex PCR reads, yielding one entry per CDR3 protein. The sample has 300,000 or so distinct CDR3 sequences, about 90% seen once; the top ten hold about 0.063%.

Source material: CD4+ T cells from PBMCs. V and J are TRBV29-1 and TRBJ2-3, with 8 bases that match TRBD2. The clonotype originates from a human donor with multiple sclerosis. CDR3 sequence (DNA): TGCAGCGTTGGCAAGAGGGGCGGGGGGTCTAGCACAGATACGCAGTATTTT. This translates into CSVGKRGGGSSTDTQYF.